The 18 T cell receptor beta chains presented below share a single source sample, sequenced in a study of breast tumors, draining lymph nodes, adjacent tissues. The lymph nodes were axillary draining lymph nodes from breast cancer patients. TCRdb called the multiplex PCR reads again in MiXCR, with one record for every CDR3 protein. The sample holds about 130,000 distinct CDR3 sequences, 21% seen once. The sample comprised axillary lymph node tissue. The receptor set was obtained from a female donor with breast cancer. Some clones in this sample may be carry-over from other donors' samples.

This clonotype was seen at least ten times. The V call is TRBV25-1, the J call TRBJ2-3, with D possibly matching TRBD1 (6 bases). CDR3 length: 14 amino acids. V was shortened by 6 bases and J by 4 bases, with 14 bases between the two germline ends. Germline loops: CDR1 MGHDK, CDR2 SYGVNS. CDR3 amino acids: CASRQGGRPDTQYF. The DNA for the CDR3 is TGTGCCAGCAGACAGGGTGGAAGACCAGATACGCAGTATTTT.

As for this clonotype: A read error may explain this, as a much larger clone is one base away. The genes are TRBV12-3 or TRBV12-4 and TRBJ2-2; 11 nucleotides agree with TRBD2. The V gene end was trimmed by 7 bases and the J gene end by 5 bases; junction bases not matched to a gene: 9. This CDR3 region has 16 residues. The CDR3 sequence is CASIPNRLAGTGELFF. As DNA, the CDR3 is TGTGCCAGCATCCCCAACCGACTAGCGGGGACCGGGGAGCTGTTTTTT.

The CDR3 reads CASSLKGYNEQFF. The CDR3 nucleotides read TGTGCCAGCAGTTTAAAGGGGTACAATGAGCAGTTCTTC. The gene calls are TRBV27 and TRBJ2-1, with D tentatively TRBD1 (5 bases). V lost 2 bases and J lost 4, with 6 bases in between. This CDR3 region has 13 residues. CDR1 and CDR2 (germline): MNHEY, SMNVEV (reference sequence).

Notes on this clonotype: A read error may be the cause here, since a much bigger clone is one base away. This chain links TRBV5-5 with TRBJ2-6, with D uncertain. The CDR3 extends over 14 amino acids. Germline assignment: CDR1 SGHKS and CDR2 YYEKEE (reference sequence). Trimming shortened V by 0 bases and J by 2 bases, and 3 bases separated the two germline ends. As DNA, the CDR3 is TGTGCCAGCAGCTTGGATGCTGGGGCCAACGTCCTGACTTTC. Encoded protein: CASSLDAGANVLTF.

This clonotype has ten or more counts. The rearrangement uses TRBV20-1 and TRBJ2-1, with 7 bases matching TRBD2. Germline CDR1 and CDR2: DFQATT and SNEGSKA (reference sequence). This CDR3 is built from 16 residues. After removal of 0 bases from V and 7 bases from J, the junction contained 12 bases not matched to a gene. As DNA, the CDR3 is TGCAGTGCTAGAGATAGGGAGACTAGCATGATAAATGAGCAGTTCTTC. Translation gives CSARDRETSMINEQFF.

This clonotype was observed many times. The chain uses TRBV12-3 or TRBV12-4 and TRBJ2-1, with D possibly TRBD1 on 5 matching bases. Deletions cut 3 bases from V and 4 bases from J, with 13 bases between. The CDR3 contains 15 residues. The CDR3 loop reads CASSFGLRGYNEQFF. For the CDR3, the DNA is TGTGCCAGCAGTTTTGGTTTAAGGGGATACAATGAGCAGTTCTTC.

With regard to this clonotype: A read error may explain this, as a much larger clone is one base away. The rearrangement links TRBV18 to TRBJ2-5; 9 nucleotides line up with TRBD2. V trimming: 3 bases; J trimming: 1 base; junction bases outside the gene matches: 3. Germline V gene data show CDR1 as KGHSH and CDR2 as LQKENI. The CDR3 loop spans 15 amino acids. CDR3 sequence reads: CASSPGGGVQETQYF. In nucleotides, the CDR3 is TGTGCCAGCTCACCGGGCGGGGGGGTCCAAGAGACCCAGTACTTC.

Note on this clonotype: Its ends do not fully match the called genes, so a read error is possible. The CDR3 DNA reads TGTGCCAGTAGTCGTAGCGGGACAGGGGGCTTGTCCGGGGAGCCGTTTTTT. Translated, it gives CASSRSGTGGLSGEPFF. This chain joins TRBV19 and TRBJ2-2, with TRBD1 matching over 12 bases. Germline V gene lookup returns CDR1 LNHDA and CDR2 SQIVND (reference sequence). The CDR3 contains 17 residues.

In this sample, this clonotype turned up many times. J is TRBJ2-5 and V is TRBV19; D unclear. This CDR3 region has 13 residues. Trimming removed 3 bases at V and 5 bases at J, with 10 bases between. Germline CDR1 LNHDA, CDR2 SQIVND (reference sequence). The CDR3 nucleotides read TGTGCCAGTAGTATCTTCTTAGAGGAGACCCAGTACTTC. Its protein product is CASSIFLEETQYF. The entire variable domain, with the rest obtained from reference TRBV19 and TRBJ2-5, is as follows: DGGITQSPKYLFRKEGQNVTLSCEQNLNHDAMYWYRQDPGQGLRLIYYSQIVNDFQKGDIAEGYSVSREKKESFPLTVTSAQKNPTAFYLCASSIFLEETQYFGPGTRLLVL.

As concerns this clonotype: This may be a read error: a much more frequent sequence differs by one nucleotide. V and J are TRBV5-1 and TRBJ2-3; 11 bases map to TRBD2. The CDR3 consists of 15 residues. V lost 4 bases and J lost 4; bases outside the gene matches: 5. Germline CDR1 SGHRS, CDR2 YFSETQ. CDR3 sequence (DNA): TGCGCCAGCAGCCTTAGCGGGAGGGCCGCAGATACGCAGTATTTT. Residues: CASSLSGRAADTQYF.

V usage is TRBV7-8 and J usage is TRBJ2-7; a possible D gene is TRBD1 (5 bases). Germline-derived CDR1 and CDR2 are SGHVS and FQNEAQ. V was pared by 5 bases and J by 6 bases, with 17 bases between. The CDR3 covers 14 residues. CDR3 protein: CASSHRQGLGEQYF. In nucleotides, the CDR3 is TGTGCCAGCAGCCACCGCCAGGGTTTAGGCGAGCAGTACTTC.

This clonotype was counted only a few times. It may be a read error: a sequence one base away is much more abundant. The chain combines TRBV5-5 with TRBJ2-5; 7 nucleotides align to TRBD1. The CDR3 runs to 14 residues. The germline gives CDR1 SGHKS, CDR2 YYEKEE (reference sequence). The CDR3 DNA is TGTGCCAGCAGTTTGTGGACAGGTCAAGAGACCCAGCACTTC. The encoded protein is CASSLWTGQETQHF.

The V call is TRBV29-1, the J call TRBJ1-1, with D perhaps TRBD1 (5 bases). The CDR3 consists of 17 residues. CDR1 and CDR2 (germline): SQVTM, ANQGSEA. The V end was cut by 7 bases, the J end by 2 bases, with 26 bases between. This chain's CDR3 is CSAQGVGSDWLNTEAFF. In DNA form, the CDR3 reads TGCAGCGCCCAGGGTGTAGGTTCAGACTGGTTAAACACTGAAGCTTTCTTT.

Turning to this clonotype: Since no conserved phenylalanine or tryptophan closes the CDR3, a read error is the likely cause. The chain is built from TRBV4-1 and TRBJ1-2; no clear D gene. CDR3 length: 15 amino acids. CDR1 and CDR2 from the germline V gene are MGHRA and YSYEKL. Trimming stripped 1 base from V and 6 bases from J, with 15 bases between. CDR3 protein: CASSQGPLNTNGYTL. CDR3 sequence (DNA): TGCGCCAGCAGCCAAGGGCCCTTAAATACGAATGGCTACACCCTC.

This clonotype was counted many times. V gene TRBV12-3 or TRBV12-4 combines with J gene TRBJ2-7, with D hard to call. V lost 0 bases and J 6 bases, leaving 6 bases between the germline ends. This CDR3 region has 12 residues. This CDR3 reads CASSLAGFEQYF. In DNA form, the CDR3 reads TGTGCCAGCAGTTTAGCCGGGTTCGAGCAGTACTTC.

The table lists this clonotype with many counts. The chain links TRBV7-2 to TRBJ2-2; 8 nucleotides align to TRBD2. Germline trimming cut 2 bases from V and 5 bases from J; bases unmatched to any gene: 10. Germline assignment: CDR1 SGHTA and CDR2 FQGNSA. The CDR3 totals 17 residues. CDR3 DNA sequence: TGTGCCAGCAGCTTATCGAGCGGGAGAGGGAGAACCGGGGAGCTGTTTTTT. Its translation is CASSLSSGRGRTGELFF.

This clonotype was counted at least ten times. The rearrangement links TRBV20-1 to TRBJ2-2; 8 bases map to TRBD1. The CDR3 consists of 17 residues. Looked up from germline, CDR1 is DFQATT and CDR2 is SNEGSKA (reference sequence). The V and J ends lost 1 base and 3 bases, in that order; junction bases with no gene match: 10. The CDR3 reads CSARAATGVAHTGELFF. In DNA, the CDR3 is TGCAGTGCTAGAGCCGCGACAGGGGTGGCTCACACCGGGGAGCTGTTTTTT.

The V call is TRBV5-1, the J call TRBJ2-6; 12 bases map to TRBD2. V trimming: 0 bases; J trimming: 4 bases; junction bases outside the gene matches: 8. The CDR3 runs to 19 residues. Germline assignment: CDR1 SGHRS and CDR2 YFSETQ. CDR3 protein: CASSLALTSGGQGANVLTF. The DNA for the CDR3 is TGCGCCAGCAGCTTGGCATTGACTAGCGGGGGCCAAGGGGCCAACGTCCTGACTTTC.